This record concerns one T cell receptor beta chain sequence. The target antigen is unknown. The data stem from a study of cytomegalovirus exposure and HLA in healthy donors. The PCR had 60 Vbeta and 13 Jbeta primers. Authors' methods: Around 80 million unique TCR beta chains, roughly 11 million of them shared, were counted by a later analysis. Produced via immunoSEQ multiplex PCR; TCRdb's table is partial and in-frame only. That table gives V, J and clone size, and the DNA gave D and trimming. The repertoire has roughly 80,000 clones, around 60% of them found once; the top ten carry 3.5% to 4.5%. CDR1 is MGHDK and CDR2 is SYGVNS in the germline V gene. This CDR3 region has 15 residues. The V gene lost 1 base and the J gene lost 2 bases, with 11 bases spanning the gap. Findings and caveats of the study: Researchers reported that a few CMV-associated chains were confirmed in vitro as CMV antigen-specific.

The chain carries TRBV25-1 and TRBJ2-5; D is possibly TRBD1 (5 bases). This TCR was sampled from a male donor in good health and CMV-seropositive. Source material: PBMCs. The CDR3 reads CASSEWSGPQETQYF. CDR3 coding DNA: TGTGCCAGCAGTGAATGGTCAGGGCCTCAAGAGACCCAGTACTTC.